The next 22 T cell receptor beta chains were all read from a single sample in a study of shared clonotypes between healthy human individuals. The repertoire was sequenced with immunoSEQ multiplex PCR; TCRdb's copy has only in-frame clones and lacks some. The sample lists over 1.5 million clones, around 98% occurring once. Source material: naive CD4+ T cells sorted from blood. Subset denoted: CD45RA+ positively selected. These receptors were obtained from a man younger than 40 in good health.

The CDR3 coding sequence is TGCGCCAGCAGCCAAGTAAAAACGGGACAGGGCACATACAATGAGCAGTTCTTC. It is translated as CASSQVKTGQGTYNEQFF. The chain has TRBV4-3 and TRBJ2-1; 9 bases line up with TRBD1. The CDR3 runs to 18 residues. The V gene's germline CDR1 is LGHNA and CDR2 YSLEER. The V segment lost 1 base and the J segment 4 bases; nucleotides outside the gene matches: 11.

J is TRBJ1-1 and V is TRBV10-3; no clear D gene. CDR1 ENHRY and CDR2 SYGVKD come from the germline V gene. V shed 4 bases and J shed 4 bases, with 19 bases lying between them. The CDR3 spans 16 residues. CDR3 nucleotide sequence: TGTGCCATCAGTGTAAAGGTGCTAAAGAGGGCCACTGAAGCTTTCTTT. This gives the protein CAISVKVLKRATEAFF.

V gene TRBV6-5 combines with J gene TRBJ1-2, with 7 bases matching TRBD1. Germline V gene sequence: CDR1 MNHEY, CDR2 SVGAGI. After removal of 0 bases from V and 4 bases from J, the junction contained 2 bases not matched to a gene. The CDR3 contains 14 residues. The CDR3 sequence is CASSYSHRGYGYTF. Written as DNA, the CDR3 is TGTGCCAGCAGTTACTCTCACAGGGGCTATGGCTACACCTTC.

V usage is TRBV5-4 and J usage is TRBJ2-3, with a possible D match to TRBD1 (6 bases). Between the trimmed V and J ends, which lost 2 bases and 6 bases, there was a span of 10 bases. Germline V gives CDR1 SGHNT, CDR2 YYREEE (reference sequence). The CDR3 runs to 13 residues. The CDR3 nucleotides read TGTGCCAGCAGCTTAGACCAGGGGGATACGCAGTATTTT. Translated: CASSLDQGDTQYF.

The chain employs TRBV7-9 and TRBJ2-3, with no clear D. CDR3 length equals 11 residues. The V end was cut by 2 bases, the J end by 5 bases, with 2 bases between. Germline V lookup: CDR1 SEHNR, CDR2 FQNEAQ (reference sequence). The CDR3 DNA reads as TGTGCCAGCAGCTTAATAGATACGCAGTATTTT. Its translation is CASSLIDTQYF. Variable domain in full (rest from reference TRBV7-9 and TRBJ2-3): DTGVSQNPRHKITKRGQNVTFRCDPISEHNRLYWYRQTLGQGPEFLTYFQNEAQLEKSRLLSDRFSAERPKGSFSTLEIQRTEQGDSAMYLCASSLIDTQYFGPGTRLTVL.

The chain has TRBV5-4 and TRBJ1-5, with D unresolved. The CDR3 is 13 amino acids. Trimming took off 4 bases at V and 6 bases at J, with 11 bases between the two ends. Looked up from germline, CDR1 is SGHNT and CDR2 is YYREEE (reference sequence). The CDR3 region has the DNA TGTGCCAGCAGCCCCGGGTTGTCTCAGCCCCAGCATTTT. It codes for CASSPGLSQPQHF.

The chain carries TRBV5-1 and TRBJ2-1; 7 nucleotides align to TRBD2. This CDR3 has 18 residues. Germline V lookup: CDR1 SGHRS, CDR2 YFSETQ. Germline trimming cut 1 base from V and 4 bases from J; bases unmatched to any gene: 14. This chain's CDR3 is CASSLTPGGSGRYNEQFF. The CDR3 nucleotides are TGCGCCAGCAGCTTGACTCCCGGCGGTAGCGGGCGGTACAATGAGCAGTTCTTC. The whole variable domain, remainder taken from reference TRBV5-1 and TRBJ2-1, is KAGVTQTPRYLIKTRGQQVTLSCSPISGHRSVSWYQQTPGQGLQFLFEYFSETQRNKGNFPGRFSGRQFSNSRSEMNVSTLELGDSALYLCASSLTPGGSGRYNEQFFGPGTRLTVL.

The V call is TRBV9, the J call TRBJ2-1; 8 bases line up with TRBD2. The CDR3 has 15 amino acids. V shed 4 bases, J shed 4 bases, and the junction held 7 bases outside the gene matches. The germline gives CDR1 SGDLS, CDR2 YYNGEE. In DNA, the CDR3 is TGTGCCAGCAGCAGCGGGGGACGAGAATACAATGAGCAGTTCTTC. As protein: CASSSGGREYNEQFF.

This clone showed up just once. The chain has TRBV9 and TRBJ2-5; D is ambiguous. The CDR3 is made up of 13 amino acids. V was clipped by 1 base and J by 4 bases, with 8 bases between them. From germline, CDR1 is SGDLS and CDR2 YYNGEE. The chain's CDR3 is CASSVLWGETQYF. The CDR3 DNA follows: TGTGCCAGCAGCGTACTTTGGGGAGAGACCCAGTACTTC.

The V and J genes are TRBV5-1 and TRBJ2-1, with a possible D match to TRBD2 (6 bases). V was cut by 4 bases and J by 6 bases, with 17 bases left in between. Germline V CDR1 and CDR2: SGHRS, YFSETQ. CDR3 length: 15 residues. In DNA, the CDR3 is TGCGCCAGCAGCCTCCGCCGACTAGACACCAATGAGCAGTTCTTC. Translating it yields CASSLRRLDTNEQFF.

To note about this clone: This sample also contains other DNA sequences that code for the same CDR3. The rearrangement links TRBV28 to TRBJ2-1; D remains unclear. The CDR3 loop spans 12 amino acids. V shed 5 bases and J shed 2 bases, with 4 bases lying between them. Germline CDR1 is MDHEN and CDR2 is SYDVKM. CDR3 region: CASSLTYNEQFF. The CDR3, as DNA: TGTGCCAGCAGTCTCACCTACAATGAGCAGTTCTTC.

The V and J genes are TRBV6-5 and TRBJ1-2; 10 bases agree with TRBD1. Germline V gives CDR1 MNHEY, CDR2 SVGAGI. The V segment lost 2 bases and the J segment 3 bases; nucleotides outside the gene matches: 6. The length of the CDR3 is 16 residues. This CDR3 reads CASSYRTGGWDYGYTF. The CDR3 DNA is TGTGCCAGCAGTTACAGGACAGGGGGATGGGACTATGGCTACACCTTC.

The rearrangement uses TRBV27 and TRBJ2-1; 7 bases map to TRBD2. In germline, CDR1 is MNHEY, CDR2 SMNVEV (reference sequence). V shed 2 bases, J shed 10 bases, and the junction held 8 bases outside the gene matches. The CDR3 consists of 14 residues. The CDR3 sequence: CASSLREARGEQFF. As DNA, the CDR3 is TGTGCCAGCAGTTTACGGGAGGCCCGAGGGGAGCAGTTCTTC.

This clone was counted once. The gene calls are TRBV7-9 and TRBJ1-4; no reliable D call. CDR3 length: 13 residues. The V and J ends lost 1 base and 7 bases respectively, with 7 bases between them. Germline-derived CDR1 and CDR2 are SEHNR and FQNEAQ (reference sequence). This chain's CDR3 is CASSLVAGEKLFF. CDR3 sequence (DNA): TGTGCCAGCAGCTTAGTGGCTGGTGAAAAACTGTTTTTT.

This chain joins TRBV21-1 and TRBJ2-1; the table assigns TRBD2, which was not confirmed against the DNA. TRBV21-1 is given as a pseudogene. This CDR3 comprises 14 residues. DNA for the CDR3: TGTGCCAGCACGCCCCCGGGACTAGCGAATGAGCAGTTCTTC. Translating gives CASTPPGLANEQFF.

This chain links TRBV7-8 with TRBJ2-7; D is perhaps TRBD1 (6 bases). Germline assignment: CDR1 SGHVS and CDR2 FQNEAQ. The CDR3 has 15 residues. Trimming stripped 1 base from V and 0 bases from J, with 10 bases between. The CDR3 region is CASSLEGQYSYEQYF. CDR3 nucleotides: TGTGCCAGCAGCTTAGAGGGACAATACTCCTACGAGCAGTACTTC.

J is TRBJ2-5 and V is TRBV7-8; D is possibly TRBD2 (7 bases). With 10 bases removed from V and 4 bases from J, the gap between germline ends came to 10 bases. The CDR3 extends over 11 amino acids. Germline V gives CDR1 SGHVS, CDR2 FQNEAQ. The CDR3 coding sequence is TGTGCCATCCGGGGGGCAGAGACCCAGTACTTC. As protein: CAIRGAETQYF.

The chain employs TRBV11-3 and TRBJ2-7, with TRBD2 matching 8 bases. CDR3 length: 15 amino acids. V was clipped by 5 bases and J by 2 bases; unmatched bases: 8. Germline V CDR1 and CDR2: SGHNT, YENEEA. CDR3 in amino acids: CASSPRGGAAYEQYF. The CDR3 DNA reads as TGTGCCAGCAGCCCCCGGGGGGGAGCTGCCTACGAGCAGTACTTC.

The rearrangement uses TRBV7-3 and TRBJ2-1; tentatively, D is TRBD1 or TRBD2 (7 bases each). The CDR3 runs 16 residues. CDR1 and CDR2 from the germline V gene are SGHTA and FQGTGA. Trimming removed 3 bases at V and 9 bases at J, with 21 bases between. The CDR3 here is CASSFRRGGPGGEQFF. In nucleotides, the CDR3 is TGTGCCAGCAGCTTCCGGCGGGGAGGGCCAGGGGGTGAGCAGTTCTTC.

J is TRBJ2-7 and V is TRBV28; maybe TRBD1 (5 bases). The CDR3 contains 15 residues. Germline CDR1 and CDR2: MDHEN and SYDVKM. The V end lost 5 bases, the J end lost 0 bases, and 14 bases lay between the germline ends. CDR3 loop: CASSPGSRSSYEQYF. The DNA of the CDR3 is TGTGCCAGCAGTCCAGGGTCGCGGAGCTCCTACGAGCAGTACTTC.

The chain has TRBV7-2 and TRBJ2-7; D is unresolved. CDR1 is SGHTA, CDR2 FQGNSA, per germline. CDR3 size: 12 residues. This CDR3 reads CATQRGSYEQYF. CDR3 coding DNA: TGTGCAACCCAGCGCGGATCCTACGAGCAGTACTTC.

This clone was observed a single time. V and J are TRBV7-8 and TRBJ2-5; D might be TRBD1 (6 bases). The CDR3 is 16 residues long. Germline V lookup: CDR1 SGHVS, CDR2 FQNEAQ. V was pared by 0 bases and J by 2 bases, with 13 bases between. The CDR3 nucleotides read TGTGCCAGCAGCTTAGCCCGGACAGCATATCAAGAGACCCAGTACTTC. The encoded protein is CASSLARTAYQETQYF.